What follows are 16 T cell receptor beta chains derived from one specimen sequenced in a study of T cell responses to AZD1222 COVID-19 vaccine. The table came from immunoSEQ multiplex PCR; TCRdb's copy has only in-frame clones and leaves some out. The table has 150,000 to 200,000 clones, over 75% seen once; the top ten hold about 4.3%. This specimen consisted of peripheral blood, obtained 28 days after the second AZD1222 dose. These receptors all stem from an adult who received the AZD1222 COVID-19 vaccine.

The chain has TRBV7-2 and TRBJ1-2; perhaps TRBD1 as D (6 bases). Germline CDR1 is SGHTA and CDR2 is FQGNSA. The CDR3 extends over 15 amino acids. Trimming stripped 3 bases from V and 2 bases from J, with 13 bases between. CDR3 loop: CASSFTGRKNYGYTF. The CDR3 DNA is TGTGCCAGCAGCTTTACAGGGAGGAAGAACTATGGCTACACCTTC.

This clone has only a few counts. The DNA for the CDR3 is TGCGCCAGCAGTGCTGGACTAGCGGGGCCTGGCGAGCAGTACTTC. Protein sequence: CASSAGLAGPGEQYF. The chain links TRBV10-1 to TRBJ2-7, with 12 bases fitting TRBD2. Unmatched junction bases numbered 7, after V lost 4 bases and J lost 6 bases. This CDR3 region has 15 residues. In germline, CDR1 is WNHNN, CDR2 SYGVQD (reference sequence).

The chain carries TRBV6-5 and TRBJ1-1; possibly TRBD1 for D (6 bases). The CDR3 contains 15 residues. Between the trimmed V and J ends, which lost 8 bases and 4 bases, there was a span of 20 bases. Germline V gene lookup returns CDR1 MNHEY and CDR2 SVGAGI. In DNA, the CDR3 is TGTGCCAGCGCTCGAACAGTCTCAGGGGTCACTGAAGCTTTCTTT. This gives the protein CASARTVSGVTEAFF.

The sample holds many counts of this clone. This CDR3 reads CASSLDPSGGANEQFF. In DNA, the CDR3 is TGTGCCAGCAGCTTAGATCCTAGCGGGGGGGCCAATGAGCAGTTCTTC. This chain connects TRBV11-2 to TRBJ2-1, with 12 bases lining up with TRBD2. Germline V CDR1 and CDR2: SGHAT, FQNNGV. The CDR3 extends over 16 amino acids. J was trimmed by 6 bases and V by 0 bases; bases with no gene match: 3.

The chain has TRBV30 and TRBJ1-2, with D possibly being TRBD1 (5 bases). Per germline, CDR1 GTSNPN and CDR2 SVGIG (reference sequence). Trimming stripped 4 bases from V and 2 bases from J, with 11 bases between. This CDR3 is built from 13 residues. This CDR3 is CAWNPDRNYGYTF. The CDR3 DNA follows: TGTGCCTGGAACCCAGACAGAAACTATGGCTACACCTTC.

The rearrangement uses TRBV27 and TRBJ2-7; TRBD1 is a possible D gene (5 bases). Germline assignment: CDR1 MNHEY and CDR2 SMNVEV (reference sequence). The CDR3 covers 12 residues. V lost 2 bases and J 4 bases, leaving 6 bases between the germline ends. The CDR3, as DNA: TGTGCCAGCAGTTTACAGGGTTACGAGCAGTACTTC. Its protein is CASSLQGYEQYF.

J is TRBJ2-1 and V is TRBV30; D gene unclear. The germline V gene encodes CDR1 GTSNPN and CDR2 SVGIG (reference sequence). Trimming cost V 3 bases and J 1 base, with 7 bases left between them. CDR3 length: 13 amino acids. The CDR3 is CAWRGLSYNEQFF. CDR3 coding DNA: TGTGCCTGGAGGGGCCTGTCCTACAATGAGCAGTTCTTC.

The V call is TRBV5-1, the J call TRBJ1-6; 7 bases line up with TRBD1. Trimming removed 2 bases from V and 6 bases from J; junction bases left unmatched: 8. The length of the CDR3 is 16 residues. The V gene's germline CDR1 is SGHRS and CDR2 YFSETQ. The CDR3 loop reads CASSFGQGVSNSPLHF. The CDR3 DNA reads TGCGCCAGCAGCTTCGGCCAGGGGGTCTCTAATTCACCCCTCCACTTT. The full variable domain, in which reference TRBV5-1 and TRBJ1-6 provide the parts outside the CDR3, is KAGVTQTPRYLIKTRGQQVTLSCSPISGHRSVSWYQQTPGQGLQFLFEYFSETQRNKGNFPGRFSGRQFSNSRSEMNVSTLELGDSALYLCASSFGQGVSNSPLHFGNGTRLTVT.

The chain employs TRBV7-2 and TRBJ2-1; 14 nucleotides match TRBD2. The junction had 11 bases not matched to a gene; V was cut back by 4 bases and J by 9 bases. The CDR3 covers 17 residues. CDR1 and CDR2 (germline): SGHTA, FQGNSA. In nucleotides, the CDR3 is TGTGCCAGCAGCTATAAAGGGACTAGCGGGGGCTTAGTTGAGCAGTTCTTC. Protein product: CASSYKGTSGGLVEQFF.

The chain couples TRBV7-9 to TRBJ1-1, with D uncertain. There are 10 residues in the CDR3. The V gene lost 11 bases and the J gene lost 4 bases, with 8 bases spanning the gap. The germline CDR1 and CDR2 sequences are SEHNR and FQNEAQ (reference sequence). The CDR3 DNA reads TGTGCCTCGACGGGCACTGAAGCTTTCTTT. Protein sequence: CASTGTEAFF. Full variable domain (outside the CDR3, taken from reference TRBV7-9 and TRBJ1-1): DTGVSQNPRHKITKRGQNVTFRCDPISEHNRLYWYRQTLGQGPEFLTYFQNEAQLEKSRLLSDRFSAERPKGSFSTLEIQRTEQGDSAMYLCASTGTEAFFGQGTRLTVV.

The chain combines TRBV12-5 with TRBJ1-6; D remains unclear. Trimming removed 5 bases at V and 7 bases at J, with 9 bases between. Germline V gene data show CDR1 as LGHNT and CDR2 as FRNRAP. The CDR3 has 13 residues. Written as DNA, the CDR3 is TGTGCTAGTGGTCTTGAGGGAAATTCACCCCTCCACTTT. Translated, it gives CASGLEGNSPLHF.

The table lists this clone with a few counts. This chain links TRBV5-6 with TRBJ1-2; unclear D gene. V shed 3 bases and J shed 1 base, with 7 bases lying between them. Germline lookup yields CDR1 SGHDT and CDR2 YYEEEE. The length of the CDR3 is 13 residues. The CDR3 bases are TGTGCCAGCAGCTCAGGACTTAACTATGGCTACACCTTC. It codes for CASSSGLNYGYTF.

The J gene is TRBJ1-1, the V gene TRBV2, with D unresolved. The CDR3 has 10 residues. V lost 10 bases and J 7 bases, leaving 10 bases between the germline ends. Germline V gives CDR1 SNHLY, CDR2 FYNNEI. The CDR3 DNA follows: TGTGCCACAGCTCGATTTGAAGCTTTCTTT. It translates to CATARFEAFF.

V and J are TRBV21-1 and TRBJ1-2. TRBV21-1 is a pseudogene. The CDR3 has 17 amino acids. CDR3 in amino acids: CASSKTFPLRVNYGYTF. The DNA for the CDR3 is TGTGCCAGCAGCAAAACGTTCCCCCTAAGAGTTAACTATGGCTACACCTTC.

The rearrangement joins TRBV7-9 to TRBJ2-7, with 9 bases matching TRBD2. Trimming removed 5 bases from V and 3 bases from J; junction bases left unmatched: 11. Germline CDR1 and CDR2: SEHNR and FQNEAQ (reference sequence). CDR3 length equals 16 residues. In DNA, the CDR3 is TGTGCCAGCAGCCTAAGCGGGGGGCCGAATCTCTACGAGCAGTACTTC. As protein: CASSLSGGPNLYEQYF.

The chain couples TRBV7-9 to TRBJ2-7; TRBD1 is a possible D gene (5 bases). This CDR3 is built from 14 residues. Germline V gene lookup returns CDR1 SEHNR and CDR2 FQNEAQ (reference sequence). The ends were cut back, 3 bases at V and 1 base at J, with 10 bases in the middle. For the CDR3, the DNA is TGTGCCAGCAGCTTCGATACAGGATCCTACGAGCAGTACTTC. Its protein product is CASSFDTGSYEQYF.